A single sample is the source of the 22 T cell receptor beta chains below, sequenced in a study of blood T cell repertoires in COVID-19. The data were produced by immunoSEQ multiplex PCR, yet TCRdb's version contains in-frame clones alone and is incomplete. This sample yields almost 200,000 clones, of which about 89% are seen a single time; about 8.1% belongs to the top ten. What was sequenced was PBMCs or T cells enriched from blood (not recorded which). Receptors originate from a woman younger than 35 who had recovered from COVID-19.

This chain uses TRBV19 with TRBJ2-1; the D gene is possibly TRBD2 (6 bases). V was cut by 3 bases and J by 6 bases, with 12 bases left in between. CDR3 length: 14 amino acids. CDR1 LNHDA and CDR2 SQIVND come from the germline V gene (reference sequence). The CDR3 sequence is CASSILREVNEQFF. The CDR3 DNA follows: TGTGCCAGTAGTATTCTCAGGGAGGTCAATGAGCAGTTCTTC.

CDR3 loop: CASSVVGGSTDTQYF. The CDR3 DNA reads TGTGCCAGCAGCGTAGTCGGAGGGAGCACAGATACGCAGTATTTT. The genes are TRBV9 and TRBJ2-3; maybe TRBD2 (6 bases). The germline CDR1 and CDR2 sequences are SGDLS and YYNGEE. Trimming left V 0 bases short and J 0 bases short, with 8 bases between. The CDR3 totals 15 residues.

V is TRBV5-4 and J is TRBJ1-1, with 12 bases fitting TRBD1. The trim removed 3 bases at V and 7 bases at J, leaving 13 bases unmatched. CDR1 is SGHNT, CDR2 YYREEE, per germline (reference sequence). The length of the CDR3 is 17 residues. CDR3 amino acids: CASSSPGQGAPLGEAFF. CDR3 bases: TGTGCCAGCAGCTCTCCGGGACAGGGGGCCCCCTTGGGTGAAGCTTTCTTT.

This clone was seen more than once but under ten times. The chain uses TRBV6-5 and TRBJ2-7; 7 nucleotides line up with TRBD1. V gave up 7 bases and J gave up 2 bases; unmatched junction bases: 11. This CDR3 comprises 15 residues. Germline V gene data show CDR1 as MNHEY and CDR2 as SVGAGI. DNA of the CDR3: TGTGCCAGCATTAAGGCGACAGGGCCCACCTACGAGCAGTACTTC. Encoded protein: CASIKATGPTYEQYF.

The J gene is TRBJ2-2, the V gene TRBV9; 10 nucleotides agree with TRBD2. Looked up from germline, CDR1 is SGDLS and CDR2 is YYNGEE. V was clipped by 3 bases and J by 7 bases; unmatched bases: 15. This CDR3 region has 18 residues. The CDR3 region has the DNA TGTGCCAGCAGCGCCCTAGCGGGGGCCCGAGGTCGGCACGGGGAGCTGTTTTTT. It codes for CASSALAGARGRHGELFF.

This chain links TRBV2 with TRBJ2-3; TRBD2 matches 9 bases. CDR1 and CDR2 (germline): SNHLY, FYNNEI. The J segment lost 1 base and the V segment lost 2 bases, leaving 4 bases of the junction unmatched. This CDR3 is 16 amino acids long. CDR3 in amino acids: CASSERAGGRTDTQYF. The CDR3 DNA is TGTGCCAGCAGTGAAAGGGCGGGGGGGCGCACAGATACGCAGTATTTT.

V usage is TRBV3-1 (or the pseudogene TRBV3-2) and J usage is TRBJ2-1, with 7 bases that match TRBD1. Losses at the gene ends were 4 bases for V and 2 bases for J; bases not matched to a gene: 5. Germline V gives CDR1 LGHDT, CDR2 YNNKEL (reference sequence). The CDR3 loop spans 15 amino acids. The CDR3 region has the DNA TGTGCCAGCAGCCGTCGGACAGGCGCCTACAATGAGCAGTTCTTC. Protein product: CASSRRTGAYNEQFF.

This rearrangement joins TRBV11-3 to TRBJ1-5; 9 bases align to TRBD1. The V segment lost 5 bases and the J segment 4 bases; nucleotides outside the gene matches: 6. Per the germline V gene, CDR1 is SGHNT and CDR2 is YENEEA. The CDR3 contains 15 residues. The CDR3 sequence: CASSTRTGENQPQHF. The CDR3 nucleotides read TGTGCCAGCAGCACGCGGACAGGGGAGAATCAGCCCCAGCATTTT.

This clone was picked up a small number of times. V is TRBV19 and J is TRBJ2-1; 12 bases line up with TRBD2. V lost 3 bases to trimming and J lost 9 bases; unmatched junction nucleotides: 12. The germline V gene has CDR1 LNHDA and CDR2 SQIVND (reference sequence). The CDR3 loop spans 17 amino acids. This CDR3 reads CASSMKALAGGPSEQFF. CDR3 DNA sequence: TGTGCCAGTAGTATGAAGGCTCTAGCGGGGGGGCCTAGTGAGCAGTTCTTC.

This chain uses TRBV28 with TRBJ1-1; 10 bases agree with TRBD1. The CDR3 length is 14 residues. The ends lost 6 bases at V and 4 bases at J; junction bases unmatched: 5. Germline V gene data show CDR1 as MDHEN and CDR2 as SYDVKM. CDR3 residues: CASSFRDRGTEAFF. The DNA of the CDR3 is TGTGCCAGCAGCTTCCGGGACAGGGGCACTGAAGCTTTCTTT.

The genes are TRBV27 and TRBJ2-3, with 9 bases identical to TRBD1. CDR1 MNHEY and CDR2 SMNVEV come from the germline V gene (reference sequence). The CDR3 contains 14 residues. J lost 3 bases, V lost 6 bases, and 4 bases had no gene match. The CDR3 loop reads CASRTGGFTDTQYF. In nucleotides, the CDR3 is TGTGCCAGCAGGACAGGGGGTTTTACAGATACGCAGTATTTT.

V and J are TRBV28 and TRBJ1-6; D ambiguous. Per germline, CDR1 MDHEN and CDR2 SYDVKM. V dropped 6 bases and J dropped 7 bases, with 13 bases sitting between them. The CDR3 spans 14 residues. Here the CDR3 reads CASRPRSTNSPLHF. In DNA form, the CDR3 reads TGTGCCAGCAGGCCGAGAAGTACGAATTCACCCCTCCACTTT.

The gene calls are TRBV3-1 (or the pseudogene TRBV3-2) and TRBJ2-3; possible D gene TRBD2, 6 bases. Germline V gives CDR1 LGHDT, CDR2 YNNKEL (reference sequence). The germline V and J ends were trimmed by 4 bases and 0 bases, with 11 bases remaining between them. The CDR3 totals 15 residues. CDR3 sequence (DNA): TGTGCCAGCAGCCTTAGCGGACTAAGCACAGATACGCAGTATTTT. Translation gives CASSLSGLSTDTQYF.

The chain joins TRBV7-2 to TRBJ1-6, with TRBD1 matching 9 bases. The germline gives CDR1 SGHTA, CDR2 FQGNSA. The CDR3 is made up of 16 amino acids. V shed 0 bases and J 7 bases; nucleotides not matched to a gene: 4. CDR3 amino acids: CASSLALGTGNSPLHF. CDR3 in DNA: TGTGCCAGCAGCTTAGCGCTTGGGACAGGGAATTCACCCCTCCACTTT.

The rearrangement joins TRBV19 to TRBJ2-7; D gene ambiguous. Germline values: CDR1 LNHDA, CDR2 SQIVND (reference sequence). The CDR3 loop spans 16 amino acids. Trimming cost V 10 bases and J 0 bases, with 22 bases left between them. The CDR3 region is CANLIIVRSLSYEQYF. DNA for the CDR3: TGTGCCAATCTCATCATTGTGAGGTCCCTCTCCTACGAGCAGTACTTC. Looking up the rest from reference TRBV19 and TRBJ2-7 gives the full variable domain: DGGITQSPKYLFRKEGQNVTLSCEQNLNHDAMYWYRQDPGQGLRLIYYSQIVNDFQKGDIAEGYSVSREKKESFPLTVTSAQKNPTAFYLCANLIIVRSLSYEQYFGPGTRLTVT.

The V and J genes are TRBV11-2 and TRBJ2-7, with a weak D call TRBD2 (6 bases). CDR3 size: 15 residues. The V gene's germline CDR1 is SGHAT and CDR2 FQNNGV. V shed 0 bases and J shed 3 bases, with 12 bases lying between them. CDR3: CASSLDTGLRYEQYF. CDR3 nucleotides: TGTGCCAGCAGCTTAGATACGGGACTCCGCTACGAGCAGTACTTC.

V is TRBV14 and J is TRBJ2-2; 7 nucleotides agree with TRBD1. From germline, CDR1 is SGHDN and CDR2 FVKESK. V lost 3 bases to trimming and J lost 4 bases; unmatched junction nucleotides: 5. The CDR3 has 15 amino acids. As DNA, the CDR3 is TGTGCCAGCAGCCAGAGACAGGGCCCCACCGGGGAGCTGTTTTTT. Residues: CASSQRQGPTGELFF.

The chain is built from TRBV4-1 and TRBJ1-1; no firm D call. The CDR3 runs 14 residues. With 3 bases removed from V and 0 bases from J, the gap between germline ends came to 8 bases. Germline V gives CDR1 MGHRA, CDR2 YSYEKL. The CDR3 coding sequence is TGCGCCAGCAGCCACCACAGCCTGAACACTGAAGCTTTCTTT. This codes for CASSHHSLNTEAFF.

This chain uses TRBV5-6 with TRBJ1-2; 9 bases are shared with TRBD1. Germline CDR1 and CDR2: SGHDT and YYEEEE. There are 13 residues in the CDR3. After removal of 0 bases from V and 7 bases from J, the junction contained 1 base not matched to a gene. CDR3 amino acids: CASSLDRGPGYTF. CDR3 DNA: TGTGCCAGCAGCTTGGACAGGGGGCCTGGCTACACCTTC.

CDR3 sequence: CSVEDVFFWPYGYTF. The CDR3 coding sequence is TGCAGCGTTGAAGACGTGTTCTTTTGGCCCTATGGCTACACCTTC. V is TRBV29-1 and J is TRBJ1-2; the D is unclear. In germline, CDR1 is SQVTM, CDR2 ANQGSEA. This CDR3 comprises 15 residues. V was clipped by 0 bases and J by 4 bases, with 15 bases between them.

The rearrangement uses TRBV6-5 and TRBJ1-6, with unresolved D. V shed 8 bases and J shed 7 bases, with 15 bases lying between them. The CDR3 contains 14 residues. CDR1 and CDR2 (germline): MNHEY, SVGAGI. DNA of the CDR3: TGTGCCAGCCGCCCGCGTCAGCGAAATTCACCCCTCCACTTT. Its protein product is CASRPRQRNSPLHF.

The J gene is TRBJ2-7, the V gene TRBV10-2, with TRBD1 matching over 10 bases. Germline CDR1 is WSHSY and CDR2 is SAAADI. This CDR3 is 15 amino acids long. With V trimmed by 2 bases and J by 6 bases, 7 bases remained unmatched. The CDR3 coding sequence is TGCGCCAGCAGTGAGACCGGGACAGGGGTTATCGAGCAGTACTTC. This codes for CASSETGTGVIEQYF.